Described below is a single T cell receptor (beta chain) sequence and its context. Sequencing was performed with immunoSEQ multiplex PCR; in TCRdb, only in-frame clones are kept and a portion is missing. The profile shows about 67,000 clones, about 84% of them singletons. This record comes from a study of OX40 agonist ivuxolimab in advanced cancers. V dropped 5 bases and J dropped 6; count of bases not matched to a gene: 6. The CDR3 runs 14 residues. Germline CDR1 reads SGHRS; CDR2 reads YFSETQ. This sequence originates from an adult with an advanced solid tumor such as melanoma, head and neck, liver or kidney cancer. This material consisted of CD4+ or CD8+ T cells sorted from blood, taken in a trial of the OX40 agonist ivuxolimab. The chain couples TRBV5-1 to TRBJ2-1; 9 bases agree with TRBD1. The CDR3 DNA is TGCGCCAGCAGTTACCCGGACAGGGGCAATGAGCAGTTCTTC. Translation gives CASSYPDRGNEQFF. Variable domain in full (rest from reference TRBV5-1 and TRBJ2-1): KAGVTQTPRYLIKTRGQQVTLSCSPISGHRSVSWYQQTPGQGLQFLFEYFSETQRNKGNFPGRFSGRQFSNSRSEMNVSTLELGDSALYLCASSYPDRGNEQFFGPGTRLTVL.